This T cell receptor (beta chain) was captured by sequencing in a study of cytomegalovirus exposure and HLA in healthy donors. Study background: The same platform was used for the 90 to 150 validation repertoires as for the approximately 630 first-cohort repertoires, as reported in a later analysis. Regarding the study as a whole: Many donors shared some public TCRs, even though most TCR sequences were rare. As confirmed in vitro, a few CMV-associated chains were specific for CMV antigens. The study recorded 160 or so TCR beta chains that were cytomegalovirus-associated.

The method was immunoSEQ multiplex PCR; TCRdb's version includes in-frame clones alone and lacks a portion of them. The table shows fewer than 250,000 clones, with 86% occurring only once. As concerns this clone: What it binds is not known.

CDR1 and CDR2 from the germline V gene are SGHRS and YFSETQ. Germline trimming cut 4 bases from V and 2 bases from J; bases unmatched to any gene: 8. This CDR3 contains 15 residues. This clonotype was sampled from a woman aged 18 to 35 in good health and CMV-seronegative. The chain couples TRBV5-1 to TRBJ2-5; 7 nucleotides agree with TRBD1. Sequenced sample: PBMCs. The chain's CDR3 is CASSPGQQLQETQYF. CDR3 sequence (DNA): TGCGCCAGCAGCCCGGGACAGCAACTACAAGAGACCCAGTACTTC.